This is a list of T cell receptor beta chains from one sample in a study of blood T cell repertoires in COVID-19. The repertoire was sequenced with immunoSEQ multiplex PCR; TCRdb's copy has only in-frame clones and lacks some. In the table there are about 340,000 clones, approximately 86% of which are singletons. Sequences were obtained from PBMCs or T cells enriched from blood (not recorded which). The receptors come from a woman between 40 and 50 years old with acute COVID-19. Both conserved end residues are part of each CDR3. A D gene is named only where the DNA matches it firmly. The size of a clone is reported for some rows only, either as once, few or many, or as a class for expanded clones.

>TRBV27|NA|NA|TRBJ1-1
CASSSVGVQEREAFF
TGTGCCAGCAGTTCAGTCGGGGTCCAGGAGAGGGAAGCTTTCTTT
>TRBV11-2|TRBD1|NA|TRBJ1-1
CASSLDYLDRGKTEAFF
TGTGCCAGCAGCTTAGATTACTTGGACAGGGGTAAGACTGAAGCTTTCTTT
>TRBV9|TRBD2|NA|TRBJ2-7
CASSVASGSYEQYF
TGTGCCAGCAGCGTTGCTAGCGGGAGCTACGAGCAGTACTTC
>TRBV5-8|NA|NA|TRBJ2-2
CASSYYSVTGELFF
TGTGCCAGCAGCTACTACTCAGTCACCGGGGAGCTGTTTTTT
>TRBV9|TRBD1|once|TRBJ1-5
CASSEGGQLFQPQHF
TGTGCCAGCAGCGAGGGGGGACAGTTATTTCAGCCCCAGCATTTT
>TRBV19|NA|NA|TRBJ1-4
CASSIRPGKIGATNEKLFF
TGTGCCAGTAGTATACGTCCAGGGAAAATTGGCGCAACTAATGAAAAACTGTTTTTT
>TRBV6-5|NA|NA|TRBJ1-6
CASSRGSNSPLHF
TGTGCCAGCAGCCGAGGGAGTAATTCACCCCTCCACTTT
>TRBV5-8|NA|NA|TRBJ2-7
CASSRDRWYEQYF
TGTGCCAGCAGCAGAGACAGATGGTACGAGCAGTACTTC
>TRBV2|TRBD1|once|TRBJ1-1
CASRVLQGIPEAFF
TGTGCCAGCAGGGTCCTACAGGGGATCCCTGAAGCTTTCTTT
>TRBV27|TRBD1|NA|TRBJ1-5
CASSYPETGTHSNQPQHF
TGTGCCAGCAGCTATCCCGAGACAGGGACCCATAGCAATCAGCCCCAGCATTTT
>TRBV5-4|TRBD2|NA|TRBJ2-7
CASSPRTSGSNEQYF
TGTGCCAGCAGCCCGCGGACTAGCGGGAGCAACGAGCAGTACTTC
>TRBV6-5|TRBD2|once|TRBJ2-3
CASNLSGSRADTQYF
TGTGCCAGCAATTTAAGCGGGAGCAGGGCAGATACGCAGTATTTT
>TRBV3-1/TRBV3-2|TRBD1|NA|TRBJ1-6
CASSPTGQGYNSPLHF
TGTGCCAGCAGCCCAACGGGACAGGGTTATAATTCACCCCTCCACTTT
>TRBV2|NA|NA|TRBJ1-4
CASSGTGFSEKLFF
TGTGCCAGCAGTGGAACAGGGTTTAGCGAAAAACTGTTTTTT
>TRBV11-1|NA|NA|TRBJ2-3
CASSLASRDTQYF
TGTGCCAGCAGCTTAGCGTCCCGAGATACGCAGTATTTT
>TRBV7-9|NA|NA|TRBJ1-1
CASSTSGHRNTEAFF
TGTGCCAGCAGCACGTCGGGACATAGGAACACTGAAGCTTTCTTT
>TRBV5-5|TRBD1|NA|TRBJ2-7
CASTSVQGGFEQYF
TGTGCCAGCACATCCGTACAGGGGGGATTCGAGCAGTACTTC
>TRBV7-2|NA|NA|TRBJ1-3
CASSLARTSGNTIYF
TGTGCCAGCAGCTTAGCGCGAACCTCTGGAAACACCATATATTTT
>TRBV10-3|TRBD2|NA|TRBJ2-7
CAISGLAESYEQYF
TGTGCCATCAGCGGACTAGCGGAGTCCTACGAGCAGTACTTC
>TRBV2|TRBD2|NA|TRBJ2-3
CASLGSNSGGRTDTQYF
TGTGCCTCACTCGGCTCTAATAGCGGGGGGCGCACAGATACGCAGTATTTT
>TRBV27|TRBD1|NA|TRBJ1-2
CASSLTPGQGHFRGYTF
TGTGCCAGCAGTTTAACACCGGGACAGGGCCATTTTCGTGGCTACACCTTC
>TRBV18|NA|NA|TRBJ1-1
CASSPGEATEAFF
TGTGCCAGCTCACCAGGGGAGGCCACTGAAGCTTTCTTT
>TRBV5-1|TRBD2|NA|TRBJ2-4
CASSLAGLAKNIQYF
TGCGCCAGCAGCTTAGCGGGACTAGCCAAAAACATTCAGTACTTC
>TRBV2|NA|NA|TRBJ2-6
CASIGGSSGANVLTF
TGTGCCAGCATAGGGGGTAGCTCTGGGGCCAACGTCCTGACTTTC
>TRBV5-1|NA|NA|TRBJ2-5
CASSLAQIVGEETQYF
TGCGCCAGCAGCTTGGCACAGATAGTAGGTGAAGAGACCCAGTACTTC
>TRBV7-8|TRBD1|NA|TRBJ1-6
CASSLGQGAGSPLHF
TGTGCCAGCAGCTTAGGTCAGGGGGCGGGTTCACCCCTCCACTTT
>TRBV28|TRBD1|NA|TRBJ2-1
CASTNPQGAVNEQFF
TGTGCCAGCACAAATCCCCAGGGGGCGGTAAATGAGCAGTTCTTC
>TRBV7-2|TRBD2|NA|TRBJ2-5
CASSPGTSDQETQYF
TGTGCCAGCAGCCCCGGGACTAGCGACCAAGAGACCCAGTACTTC
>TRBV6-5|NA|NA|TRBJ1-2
CASSQGSGYTF
TGTGCCAGCAGCCAGGGATCTGGCTACACCTTC
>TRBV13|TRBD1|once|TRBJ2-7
CASSLRGRDRGRGRVSEQYF
TGTGCCAGCAGCTTAAGAGGCCGGGACAGGGGCAGGGGCCGCGTCTCCGAGCAGTACTTC
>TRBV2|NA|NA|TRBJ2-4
CASSRRRVDIQYF
TGTGCCAGCAGTCGGAGGCGGGTTGACATTCAGTACTTC
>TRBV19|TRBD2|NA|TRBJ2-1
CASSYGTSDYEQFF
TGTGCCAGTAGTTATGGGACTAGCGATTATGAGCAGTTCTTC